The TCR beta chain described here comes from a study of CD8 T cells in ankylosing spondylitis. The study, taken as a whole, reports: A subset of motif variants has previously been described in the synovial fluid and blood of reactive arthritis. What appeared characteristic of ankylosing spondylitis blood was a TCR beta motif of under 10 highly homologous variants. Disease-linked clones were reportedly significantly enriched in matched ankylosing spondylitis synovial fluid.

Using quantitative 5'-RACE with molecular barcodes, the authors made TCR beta libraries. MiXCR was run by TCRdb on the 5' RACE reads, yielding one entry per CDR3 protein. There are approximately 210,000 distinct CDR3 sequences in the sample; 13% occur only once, and 16% lies in the top ten. This clonotype has a handful of counts. Its antigen remains unknown. From germline, CDR1 is MNHEY and CDR2 SMNVEV (reference sequence). The CDR3 consists of 15 residues. Between the trimmed V and J ends, which lost 0 bases and 8 bases, there was a span of 16 bases. V usage is TRBV27 and J usage is TRBJ1-1; possibly TRBD1 for D (5 bases). The receptor's source is a male donor with ankylosing spondylitis or in good health (not recorded which). The sequenced material came from blood, either unsorted or a sorted T cell fraction (not recorded which). CDR3 amino acids: CASSLSSGTALEAFF. The CDR3 nucleotides read TGTGCCAGCAGTTTATCGAGCGGGACCGCTTTGGAAGCTTTCTTT.